The 14 T cell receptor beta chains reported below all come from one sample, sequenced in a study of T cell responses to AZD1222 COVID-19 vaccine. Generated by immunoSEQ multiplex PCR, the TCRdb table keeps only in-frame clones and is missing some. The data show about 130,000 clones, approximately 90% seen once. Here the sequenced sample was peripheral blood, taken on day 0 of AZD1222 vaccination. These receptors all come from an adult in good health.

V is TRBV19 and J is TRBJ1-2; 7 positions agree with TRBD1. After removal of 6 bases from V and 8 bases from J, the junction contained 9 bases not matched to a gene. The CDR3 runs 13 residues. Per germline, CDR1 LNHDA and CDR2 SQIVND (reference sequence). CDR3 sequence: CASREDRNRGYTF. As DNA, the CDR3 is TGTGCCAGTAGAGAGGACAGGAACAGAGGCTACACCTTC. Using reference TRBV19 and TRBJ1-2 for the parts outside the CDR3, the full variable domain is DGGITQSPKYLFRKEGQNVTLSCEQNLNHDAMYWYRQDPGQGLRLIYYSQIVNDFQKGDIAEGYSVSREKKESFPLTVTSAQKNPTAFYLCASREDRNRGYTFGSGTRLTVV.

The V call is TRBV5-1, the J call TRBJ1-1, with 8 bases lining up with TRBD1. Looked up from germline, CDR1 is SGHRS and CDR2 is YFSETQ. Trimming took 4 bases from V and 4 from J; bases not matched to a gene: 12. The CDR3 has 16 residues. The CDR3 DNA follows: TGCGCCAGCAGCGCCGGGACAGGCGCGTATGGCACTGAAGCTTTCTTT. Translating it yields CASSAGTGAYGTEAFF.

The chain couples TRBV27 to TRBJ1-4; the D gene is possibly TRBD1 (5 bases). The CDR3 length is 14 residues. V dropped 7 bases and J dropped 8 bases, with 17 bases sitting between them. Germline-derived CDR1 and CDR2 are MNHEY and SMNVEV (reference sequence). The CDR3 spells CASMSLGAAEKLFF. The CDR3 DNA sequence: TGTGCCAGCATGTCCCTCGGGGCAGCCGAAAAACTGTTTTTT.

The V call is TRBV24-1, the J call TRBJ2-5, with D hard to call. The CDR3 length is 15 residues. Germline CDR1 KGHDR, CDR2 SFDVKD. Trimming removed 3 bases from V and 10 bases from J, with 20 bases in between. CDR3 residues: CATSDGRSPQLDQYF. The CDR3 region has the DNA TGTGCCACCAGTGATGGTAGATCCCCCCAGCTGGACCAGTACTTC.

The J gene is TRBJ2-7, the V gene TRBV4-1; D not certain. The CDR3 totals 13 residues. The V gene lost 7 bases and the J gene lost 7 bases, with 17 bases spanning the gap. Germline V CDR1 and CDR2: MGHRA, YSYEKL. In DNA, the CDR3 is TGCGCCAGCACCCATAGGGCCCCCTGGGAGCAGTACTTC. Translation gives CASTHRAPWEQYF.

This chain joins TRBV28 and TRBJ2-1; D gene uncertain. The germline gives CDR1 MDHEN, CDR2 SYDVKM. CDR3 length: 16 amino acids. The ends were cut back, 4 bases at V and 2 bases at J, with 15 bases in the middle. The CDR3 loop is CASSSGWVLAYNEQFF. The CDR3, as DNA: TGTGCCAGCAGTTCAGGTTGGGTCCTCGCCTACAATGAGCAGTTCTTC.

The chain joins TRBV30 to TRBJ1-1; D not certain. V lost 2 bases to trimming and J lost 1 base, with 8 bases between them. Germline V gene data show CDR1 as GTSNPN and CDR2 as SVGIG (reference sequence). This CDR3 is 13 amino acids long. The CDR3 loop is CAWSRSSNTEAFF. The CDR3 region has the DNA TGTGCCTGGAGTCGGTCTTCGAACACTGAAGCTTTCTTT.

The chain is built from TRBV7-8 and TRBJ1-2, with a possible D match to TRBD1 (6 bases). The CDR3 is 16 residues long. V lost 0 bases and J lost 5, with 16 bases in between. CDR1 is SGHVS, CDR2 FQNEAQ, per germline. For the CDR3, the DNA is TGTGCCAGCAGCTTAGCGGGGGGCCCGGCGGGGTATGGCTACACCTTC. Encoded protein: CASSLAGGPAGYGYTF.

The V gene is TRBV19, the J gene TRBJ1-5; no definite D call. Trimming removed 4 bases at V and 3 bases at J, with 13 bases between. Germline V gene lookup returns CDR1 LNHDA and CDR2 SQIVND (reference sequence). CDR3 size: 15 residues. CDR3 residues: CASSTTDSTNQPQHF. The CDR3 region has the DNA TGTGCCAGTAGTACTACCGATAGTACCAATCAGCCCCAGCATTTT.

The rearrangement links TRBV28 to TRBJ1-4; D is unresolved. Deletions cut 8 bases from V and 0 bases from J, with 13 bases between. The CDR3 length is 15 residues. Germline assignment: CDR1 MDHEN and CDR2 SYDVKM. The CDR3 DNA reads as TGTGCCAGCTCTTCCCATGAATCAACTAATGAAAAACTGTTTTTT. Protein sequence: CASSSHESTNEKLFF.

This clone was found once. This chain connects TRBV19 to TRBJ2-2; 8 bases agree with TRBD1. The length of the CDR3 is 15 residues. Trimming took 7 bases from V and 3 from J; bases not matched to a gene: 7. Germline V gives CDR1 LNHDA, CDR2 SQIVND (reference sequence). CDR3 DNA: TGTGCCAGTACCCTTGGGACAGGTTACACCGGGGAGCTGTTTTTT. It encodes CASTLGTGYTGELFF. The full variable domain, completed using reference TRBV19 and TRBJ2-2, is DGGITQSPKYLFRKEGQNVTLSCEQNLNHDAMYWYRQDPGQGLRLIYYSQIVNDFQKGDIAEGYSVSREKKESFPLTVTSAQKNPTAFYLCASTLGTGYTGELFFGEGSRLTVL.

The genes are TRBV6-1 and TRBJ1-2, with 7 positions matching TRBD1. Germline CDR1 and CDR2: MNHNS and SASEGT. The length of the CDR3 is 15 residues. Trimming took 1 base from V and 8 from J; bases not matched to a gene: 10. CDR3 nucleotide sequence: TGTGCCAGCAGTGAAGTAATAGGAGGGGGCAAGGGCTACACCTTC. Translating gives CASSEVIGGGKGYTF.

CDR3 residues: CASSINADPNYEQFF. As DNA, the CDR3 is TGTGCCAGCAGCATAAACGCAGACCCCAACTATGAGCAGTTCTTC. The chain couples TRBV11-3 to TRBJ2-1; no reliable D call. V lost 5 bases and J 8 bases, leaving 19 bases between the germline ends. From germline, CDR1 is SGHNT and CDR2 YENEEA. The length of the CDR3 is 15 residues.

This chain joins TRBV7-2 and TRBJ2-7; D not resolved. CDR1 SGHTA and CDR2 FQGNSA come from the germline V gene. The CDR3 has 14 residues. Between the trimmed V and J ends, which lost 5 bases and 3 bases, there was a span of 14 bases. CDR3: CASSRPPRVYEQYF. In DNA, the CDR3 is TGTGCCAGCAGCCGGCCTCCTCGCGTCTACGAGCAGTACTTC.